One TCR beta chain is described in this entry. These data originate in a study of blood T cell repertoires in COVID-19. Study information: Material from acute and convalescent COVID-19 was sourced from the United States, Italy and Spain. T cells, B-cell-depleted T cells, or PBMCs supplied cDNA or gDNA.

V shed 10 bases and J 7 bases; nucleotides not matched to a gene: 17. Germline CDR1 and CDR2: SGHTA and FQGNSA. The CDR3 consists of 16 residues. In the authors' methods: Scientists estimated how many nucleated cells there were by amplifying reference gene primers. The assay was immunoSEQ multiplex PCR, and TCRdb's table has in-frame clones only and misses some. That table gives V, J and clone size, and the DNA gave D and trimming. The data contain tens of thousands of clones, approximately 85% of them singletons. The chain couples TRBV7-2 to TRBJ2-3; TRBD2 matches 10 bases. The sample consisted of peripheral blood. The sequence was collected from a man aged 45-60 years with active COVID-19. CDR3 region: CATTKTSSGGGNTQYF. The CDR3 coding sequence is TGTGCCACCACTAAAACGTCTAGCGGGGGAGGGAATACGCAGTATTTT.